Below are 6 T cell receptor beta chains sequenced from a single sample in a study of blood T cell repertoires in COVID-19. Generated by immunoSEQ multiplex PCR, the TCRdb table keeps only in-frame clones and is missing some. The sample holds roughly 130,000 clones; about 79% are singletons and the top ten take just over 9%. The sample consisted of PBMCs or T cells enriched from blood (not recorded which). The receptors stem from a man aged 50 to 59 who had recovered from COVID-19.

CDR3 amino acids: CAISKSGTADSPLHF. Written as DNA, the CDR3 is TGTGCCATCAGTAAAAGCGGGACGGCTGATTCACCCCTCCACTTT. This chain connects TRBV10-3 to TRBJ1-6; D perhaps matches TRBD1 (5 bases). The CDR3 has 15 amino acids. Deletions cut 5 bases from V and 8 bases from J, with 16 bases between. Germline values: CDR1 ENHRY, CDR2 SYGVKD.

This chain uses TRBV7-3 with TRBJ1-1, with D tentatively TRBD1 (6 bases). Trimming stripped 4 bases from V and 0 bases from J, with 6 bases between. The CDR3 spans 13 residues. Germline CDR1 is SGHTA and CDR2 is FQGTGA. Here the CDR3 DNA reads TGTGCCAGCAGCTGGACAGTGAACACTGAAGCTTTCTTT. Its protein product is CASSWTVNTEAFF.

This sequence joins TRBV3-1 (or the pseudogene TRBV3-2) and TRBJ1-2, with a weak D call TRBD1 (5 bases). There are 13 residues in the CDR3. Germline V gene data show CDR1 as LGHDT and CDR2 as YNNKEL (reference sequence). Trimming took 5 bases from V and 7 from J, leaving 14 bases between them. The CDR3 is CASSTSGLGGYTF. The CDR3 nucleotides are TGTGCCAGCAGCACCTCAGGGCTGGGTGGCTACACCTTC.

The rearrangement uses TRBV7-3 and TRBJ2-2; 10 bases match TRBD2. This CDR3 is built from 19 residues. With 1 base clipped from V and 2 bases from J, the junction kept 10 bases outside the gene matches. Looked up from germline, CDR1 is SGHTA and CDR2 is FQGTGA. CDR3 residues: CASSLKPTSGETNTGELFF. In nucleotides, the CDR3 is TGTGCCAGCAGCTTAAAACCCACTAGCGGGGAGACAAACACCGGGGAGCTGTTTTTT.

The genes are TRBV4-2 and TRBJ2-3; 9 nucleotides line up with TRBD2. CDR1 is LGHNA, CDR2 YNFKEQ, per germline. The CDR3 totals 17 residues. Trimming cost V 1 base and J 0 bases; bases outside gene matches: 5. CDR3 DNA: TGTGCCAGCAGCCAAGCGGCGCGGGGGGGTAGCACAGATACGCAGTATTTT. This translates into CASSQAARGGSTDTQYF.

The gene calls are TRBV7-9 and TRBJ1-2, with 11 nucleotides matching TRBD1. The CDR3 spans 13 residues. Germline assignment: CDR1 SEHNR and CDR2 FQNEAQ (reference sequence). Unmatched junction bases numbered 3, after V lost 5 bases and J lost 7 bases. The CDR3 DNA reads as TGTGCCAGCAGCCCGGGACAGGGGGTTGGCTACACCTTC. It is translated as CASSPGQGVGYTF.